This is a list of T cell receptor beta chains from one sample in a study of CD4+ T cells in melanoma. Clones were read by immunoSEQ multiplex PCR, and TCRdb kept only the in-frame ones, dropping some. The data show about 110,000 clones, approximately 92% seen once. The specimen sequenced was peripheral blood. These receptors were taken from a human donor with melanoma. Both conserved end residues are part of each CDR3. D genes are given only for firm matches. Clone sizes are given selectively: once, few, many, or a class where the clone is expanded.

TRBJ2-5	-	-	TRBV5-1	CASSLDGQGGETQYF	TGCGCCAGCAGCTTGGATGGGCAGGGAGGAGAGACCCAGTACTTC
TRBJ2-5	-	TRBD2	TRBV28	CASYPGLARETQYF	TGTGCCAGCTACCCGGGACTAGCAAGAGAGACCCAGTACTTC
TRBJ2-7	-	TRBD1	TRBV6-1	CASSPARGGAAEQYF	TGTGCCAGCAGTCCGGCCCGAGGGGGCGCGGCCGAGCAGTACTTC
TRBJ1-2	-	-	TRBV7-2	CASSSGADYGYTF	TGTGCCAGCAGCTCCGGGGCCGACTATGGCTACACCTTC
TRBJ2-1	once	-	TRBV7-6	CASSPAGSSRGNEQFF	TGTGCCAGCAGCCCCGCCGGGTCTTCCCGGGGGAATGAGCAGTTCTTC
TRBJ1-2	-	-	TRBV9	CASSVASLQHYGYTF	TGTGCCAGCAGCGTAGCTAGCCTGCAGCACTATGGCTACACCTTC
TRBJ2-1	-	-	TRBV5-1	CASKRTVSSYNEQFF	TGCGCCAGCAAAAGGACTGTAAGCTCCTACAATGAGCAGTTCTTC
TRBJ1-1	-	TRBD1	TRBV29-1	CSVGVTGSGGNTEAFF	TGCAGCGTTGGGGTGACAGGGAGTGGGGGGAACACTGAAGCTTTCTTT
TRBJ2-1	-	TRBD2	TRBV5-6	CASSISGGAYNEQFF	TGTGCCAGCAGCATCAGCGGGGGAGCTTACAATGAGCAGTTCTTC
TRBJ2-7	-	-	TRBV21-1	CASSKGSVGLREQYF	TGTGCCAGCAGCAAAGGTTCGGTGGGCCTTCGCGAGCAGTACTTC
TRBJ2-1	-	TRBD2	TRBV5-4	CASSLSSGGAQEQFF	TGTGCCAGCAGCTTGTCTAGCGGGGGGGCCCAGGAGCAGTTCTTC
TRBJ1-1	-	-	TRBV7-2	CASSLRGPGDTEAFF	TGTGCCAGCAGCTTAAGAGGGCCTGGGGACACTGAAGCTTTCTTT
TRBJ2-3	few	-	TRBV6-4	CASSDSGASETQYF	TGTGCCAGCAGTGACTCGGGCGCGTCCGAAACGCAGTATTTT
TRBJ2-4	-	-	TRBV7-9	CASSTQAGILNIQYF	TGTGCCAGCAGCACCCAAGCCGGGATTTTAAACATTCAGTACTTC
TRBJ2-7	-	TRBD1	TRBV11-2	CASSTHRGRAYEQYF	TGTGCCAGCAGCACCCACAGGGGAAGGGCCTACGAGCAGTACTTC
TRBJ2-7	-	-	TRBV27	CASSLSLAPYEQYF	TGTGCCAGCAGTTTATCGTTAGCCCCCTACGAGCAGTACTTC
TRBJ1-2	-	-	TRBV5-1	CASSLSTDLYGYTF	TGCGCCAGCAGCTTGTCTACGGACCTCTATGGCTACACCTTC
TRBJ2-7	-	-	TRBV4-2	CASSPRGDEQYF	TGTGCCAGCAGCCCCAGGGGGGACGAGCAGTACTTC
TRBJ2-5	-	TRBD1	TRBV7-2	CASSTGVQETQYF	TGTGCCAGCAGCACAGGGGTACAAGAGACCCAGTACTTC
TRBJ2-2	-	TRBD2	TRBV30	CALGLAATGELFF	TGTGCCTTGGGACTAGCGGCCACCGGGGAGCTGTTTTTT
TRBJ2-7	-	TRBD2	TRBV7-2	CASSFRGTSGGRSYEQYF	TGTGCCAGCAGCTTTAGGGGGACTAGCGGGGGTCGATCCTACGAGCAGTACTTC
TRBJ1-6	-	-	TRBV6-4	CASSDYSANSPLHF	TGTGCCAGCAGTGATTACAGTGCGAATTCACCCCTCCACTTT
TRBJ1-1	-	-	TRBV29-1	CSATRGSLNTEAFF	TGCAGCGCCACGAGGGGCTCCTTGAACACTGAAGCTTTCTTT
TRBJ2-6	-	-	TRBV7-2	CASSLLPHVSGANVLTF	TGTGCCAGCAGCTTACTCCCCCATGTCTCTGGGGCCAACGTCCTGACTTTC
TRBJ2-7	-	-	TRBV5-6	CASSDRDNSYEQYF	TGTGCCAGCAGCGACCGGGACAACTCCTACGAGCAGTACTTC
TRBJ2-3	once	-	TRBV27	CASSVRWGRGTDTQYF	TGTGCCAGCAGTGTCCGTTGGGGGAGGGGGACAGATACGCAGTATTTT
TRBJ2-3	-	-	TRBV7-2	CASSLAVGDTQYF	TGTGCCAGCAGCTTAGCGGTGGGAGATACGCAGTATTTT